A selection of T cell receptor beta chains follows, all from one sample in a study of metastatic and nonmetastatic thyroid tumors. Using MiXCR, TCRdb re-called clones from the PCR reads. The sample contains several thousand clones, 20% to 30% of which appear only once. Specimen: adjacent normal tissue. These receptors were collected from a male donor with papillary thyroid cancer or a benign thyroid nodule (not recorded which). Some clones in this sample may be carry-over from other donors' samples. Each CDR3 is given with its conserved first and last residue. D genes are given only for firm matches. Rows give clone size only sometimes, using once, few, many, or a class for an expanded clone.

clone size: few; J gene: TRBJ1-2; D gene: .; V gene: TRBV6-2/TRBV6-3; CDR3 DNA: TGTGCCAGCCTCAGAGAAGAGAACTATGGCTACACCTTC; CDR3 protein: CASLREENYGYTF
clone size: .; J gene: TRBJ1-6; D gene: .; V gene: TRBV6-2/TRBV6-3; CDR3 DNA: TGTGCCAGCACCTCAGGAACCCCGTCCAACTCACCCCTCCACTTT; CDR3 protein: CASTSGTPSNSPLHF
clone size: .; J gene: TRBJ1-1; D gene: .; V gene: TRBV7-3; CDR3 DNA: TGTGCCAGCAGCTCAACTCCGATCACTGGAGCTTTCTTT; CDR3 protein: CASSSTPITGAFF
clone size: medium-sized; J gene: TRBJ2-7; D gene: TRBD1; V gene: TRBV19; CDR3 DNA: TGTGCCAGTAGGTTCTCCCGGGACAGGGACTACGAGCAGTACTTC; CDR3 protein: CASRFSRDRDYEQYF
clone size: many; J gene: TRBJ2-2; D gene: .; V gene: TRBV12-3/TRBV12-4; CDR3 DNA: TGTGCCAGCAGCCCGGGTCATTCGGCGGCCGGGGAGCTGTTTTTT; CDR3 protein: CASSPGHSAAGELFF
clone size: .; J gene: TRBJ2-7; D gene: TRBD1; V gene: TRBV2; CDR3 DNA: TGTGCCACTTCTTCCGGGACAGACGAGCAGTACTTC; CDR3 protein: CATSSGTDEQYF
clone size: .; J gene: TRBJ1-5; D gene: .; V gene: TRBV6-1; CDR3 DNA: TGTGCCAGCAGGGAACAGGGAGGGCAGCCCCAGCATTTT; CDR3 protein: CASREQGGQPQHF
clone size: many; J gene: TRBJ1-1; D gene: TRBD1; V gene: TRBV11-1; CDR3 DNA: TGTGCCAGCAGCCTCCGACAGGGGGCGGTCACTGAAGCTTTCTTT; CDR3 protein: CASSLRQGAVTEAFF
clone size: .; J gene: TRBJ2-5; D gene: TRBD2; V gene: TRBV7-2; CDR3 DNA: TGTGCCAGCAGCTTGGGGACTAGTAGTGGCCCCCGGGAGACCCAGTACTTC; CDR3 protein: CASSLGTSSGPRETQYF
clone size: .; J gene: TRBJ2-1; D gene: .; V gene: TRBV5-1; CDR3 DNA: TGCGCCAGCAGCCAGGGAGGAGGGTACAATGAGCAGTTCTTC; CDR3 protein: CASSQGGGYNEQFF
clone size: many; J gene: TRBJ1-6; D gene: .; V gene: TRBV11-2; CDR3 DNA: TGTGCCAGCAGCTTAGTATGGACAGCAATTTCCAGTTCACCCCTCCACTTT; CDR3 protein: CASSLVWTAISSSPLHF
clone size: medium-sized; J gene: TRBJ1-3; D gene: .; V gene: TRBV7-8; CDR3 DNA: TGTGCCAGCAGCTTAGCTTTGGCAGGCGCCTCTGGAAACACCATATATTTT; CDR3 protein: CASSLALAGASGNTIYF
clone size: medium-sized; J gene: TRBJ2-3; D gene: .; V gene: TRBV10-3; CDR3 DNA: TGTGCCATCAGTGATGGGACAATAGATACGCAGTATTTT; CDR3 protein: CAISDGTIDTQYF
clone size: .; J gene: TRBJ2-1; D gene: TRBD1; V gene: TRBV19; CDR3 DNA: TGTGCCAGTAGTATAGGGAGAGGGGGCATTTTCTACAATGAGCAGTTCTTC; CDR3 protein: CASSIGRGGIFYNEQFF